These 11 T cell receptor beta chains share one sample of origin, sequenced in a study of response to subunit inactivated influenza vaccine. TCRdb processed the RT-PCR reads anew with MiXCR; each CDR3 protein has one entry. In the table there are about 620,000 distinct CDR3 sequences, 12% of which are singletons. The sample consisted of PBMCs from blood, taken on the day of vaccination. These receptors were taken from a man aged 50-59 years who received an inactivated influenza vaccine.

The chain couples TRBV3-1 to TRBJ2-7; no reliable D call. This CDR3 comprises 13 residues. CDR1 LGHDT and CDR2 YNNKEL come from the germline V gene (reference sequence). Trimming pared 1 base from V and 3 bases from J, leaving 7 bases between. The CDR3 nucleotides read TGTGCCAGCAGCCAAGGACACTTCTACGAGCAGTACTTC. Protein product: CASSQGHFYEQYF.

The chain joins TRBV6-1 to TRBJ2-7; 11 bases are a match to TRBD2. The CDR3 is 15 residues long. The V gene's germline CDR1 is MNHNS and CDR2 SASEGT. Losses at the gene ends were 5 bases for V and 6 bases for J; bases not matched to a gene: 9. CDR3: CASSTRLAGLSEQYF. The DNA of the CDR3 is TGTGCCAGCAGTACCAGACTAGCGGGACTCAGCGAGCAGTACTTC.

This clonotype has just a few counts. The V call is TRBV7-9, the J call TRBJ2-5; possible D gene TRBD2, 6 bases. Trimming removed 7 bases from V and 3 bases from J, with 9 bases in between. The CDR3 has 12 residues. Germline loops: CDR1 SEHNR, CDR2 FQNEAQ (reference sequence). The CDR3 DNA reads TGTGCCAGCAAACTAGCCGAAGAGACCCAGTACTTC. Its translation: CASKLAEETQYF.

This clonotype was recorded only once. The chain couples TRBV5-1 to TRBJ2-5; D possibly corresponds to TRBD2 (6 bases). The CDR3 totals 15 residues. V lost 0 bases and J lost 4, with 13 bases in between. CDR1 is SGHRS, CDR2 YFSETQ, per germline. The CDR3 bases are TGCGCCAGCAGCTTGGGACTAGGTCCGGGAGAGACCCAGTACTTC. Translated: CASSLGLGPGETQYF.

The sample holds a few counts of this clonotype. This chain connects TRBV29-1 to TRBJ2-7, with D perhaps TRBD1 (6 bases). Trimming cost V 3 bases and J 2 bases, with 17 bases left between them. This CDR3 is 15 amino acids long. From germline, CDR1 is SQVTM and CDR2 ANQGSEA. The CDR3 spells CSVEGLQGPTYEQYF. The CDR3 DNA reads as TGCAGCGTTGAGGGGTTACAGGGCCCCACCTACGAGCAGTACTTC.

This clonotype was seen a few times. CDR3 nucleotide sequence: TGTGCCAGCAGCCTTGAAGACGGTACCCAGTACTTC. It encodes CASSLEDGTQYF. The V and J genes are TRBV11-2 and TRBJ2-5; D unclear. The germline V and J ends were trimmed by 5 bases and 8 bases, with 12 bases remaining between them. Per germline, CDR1 SGHAT and CDR2 FQNNGV. CDR3 size: 12 residues.

This clonotype was detected a few times. The rearrangement links TRBV12-3 or TRBV12-4 to TRBJ2-3; D uncertain. Trimming removed 2 bases from V and 2 bases from J, with 11 bases in between. This CDR3 has 15 amino acids. The CDR3 loop reads CASSLSIHPTDTQYF. In DNA form, the CDR3 reads TGTGCCAGCAGTTTAAGCATTCACCCCACAGATACGCAGTATTTT.

This clonotype was observed a few times. This rearrangement joins TRBV2 to TRBJ1-6, with TRBD1 matching over 8 bases. This CDR3 region has 15 residues. With 6 bases clipped from V and 10 bases from J, the junction kept 11 bases outside the gene matches. The germline V gene has CDR1 SNHLY and CDR2 FYNNEI. The CDR3 coding sequence is TGTGCCAGCAGCACCTCCAGGGGGCGTGAATCACCCCTCCACTTT. It is translated as CASSTSRGRESPLHF.

This clonotype was counted between two and nine times. CDR3 nucleotides: TGTGCCAGCAGCCCACGGACGGAGGCGGTCTCCGGGGAGCTGTTTTTT. Translating it yields CASSPRTEAVSGELFF. This rearrangement joins TRBV7-2 to TRBJ2-2, with D possibly matching TRBD2 (5 bases). This CDR3 has 16 amino acids. Germline loops: CDR1 SGHTA, CDR2 FQGNSA. V lost 5 bases and J 6 bases, leaving 19 bases between the germline ends.

The chain uses TRBV12-3 or TRBV12-4 and TRBJ2-5; TRBD2 matches 7 bases. The CDR3 contains 16 residues. The V segment lost 7 bases and the J segment 5 bases; nucleotides outside the gene matches: 16. CDR3 bases: TGTGCCAGCACCATGGGGCTTAAGCGGGATGGGGAGACCCAGTACTTC. This gives the protein CASTMGLKRDGETQYF.

The CDR3 loop is CASSPIGRGYEQYF. The DNA of the CDR3 is TGTGCCAGCTCACCAATTGGCAGGGGCTACGAGCAGTACTTC. The rearrangement links TRBV18 to TRBJ2-7; the D gene is possibly TRBD1 (6 bases). This CDR3 contains 14 residues. In germline, CDR1 is KGHSH, CDR2 LQKENI. Trimming took 2 bases from V and 3 from J, leaving 11 bases between them.